The clone carrying this T cell receptor (beta chain) came up many times. 5'RACE template switching produced TCR cDNA carrying a universal primer site and UMIs. In TCRdb, the 5' RACE reads were re-called with MiXCR into one record per CDR3 protein. The sample consists of some 300,000 distinct CDR3 sequences, 8.7% of them appearing once. The data derive from a study of T cells after yellow fever vaccination. In the study overall: The fractions with low cell numbers were processed using SMART-Seq v4 Ultra Low Input.

Trimming left V 4 bases short and J 4 bases short, with 16 bases between. Germline V gene sequence: CDR1 SGHAT, CDR2 FQNNGV. The CDR3 has 16 residues. The sequences come from CD4+ T cells sorted from PBMCs, collected 5 days after the yellow fever booster vaccination. The chain combines TRBV11-2 with TRBJ2-2; D ambiguous. This receptor was identified in a man aged 18 to 29 who received the YFV17D yellow fever vaccine. In DNA, the CDR3 is TGTGCCAGCAGCTCAGGCCTGGTGGCCTTCACCGGGGAGCTGTTTTTT. Protein product: CASSSGLVAFTGELFF.